This entry describes one T cell receptor (beta chain). The antigen this receptor binds is unknown. Base-call qualities are not available, and no considerably larger clone is one nucleotide away. These data originate in a study of cytomegalovirus exposure and HLA in healthy donors (dated 2017 in TCRdb). Background for the entire study: According to an earlier analysis of several hundred of the donors, some 180 million T cells yielded roughly 110 million unique TCR beta sequences and about 300 Gb of sequence data. To predict cytomegalovirus infection status, the study brought together high-throughput TCR immunosequencing, statistical association of individual TCRs with disease status, and machine learning. Across approximately 400 genotyped donors of the cohort, an average of roughly 250,000 unique TCR beta nucleotide sequences per donor were sequenced, and roughly 17% of those sequences were non-productive. Besides the first cohort of around 700 subjects, a separate validation cohort made up of 120 different subjects was used. In the later analysis, no new phenotypic data were used to find candidate immune exposures; instead, reliance was placed on TCR beta sequences and their occurrence across donors. The study was designed to test whether signatures of past pathogen exposure could be identified by cataloging public T cell receptors. Donor age, sex, ethnicity and CMV serostatus were collected together with the repertoire data. A later analysis re-examined previously published TCR beta repertoires from more than 650 donors and added high-resolution HLA genotyping to investigate patterns of TCR occurrence. An earlier analysis of approximately 630 of the donors applied high-throughput TCR beta sequencing to assess whether each TCR beta V gene segment acted as functional or pseudogenic. All discovery cohort repertoires had been generated using a single sequencing platform. The number of donors typed differed by locus, with about 629-630 for A, B, C, DRB1 and DQB1, 522 for DQA1, under 610 for DPA1, and 400 to 490 for DPB1. Genome-wide SNP genotypes for about 65% of the roughly 700 donors were used in a later genetic analysis, which treated that subset as a discovery cohort. Several DR-DQ haplotypes were handled as single units for association and clustering because linkage in the cohort was strong. HLA typing included class I and class II loci at four-digit resolution. Using immunosequencing, the study profiled T cell repertoires from 640 or so subjects and related those repertoires to cytomegalovirus serostatus. An early release covering 550 to 700 HLA-typed donors comprised approximately 290 gigabases of sequencing data and around 85 million unique TCR sequences. The genetic ancestry cluster associated with self-reported Caucasian donors included 80% to 90% of the roughly 400 genotyped donors.

In total, roughly 670 healthy bone marrow donors made up the cohort. All cohort members were sampled while nominally healthy, although unrecorded immune exposures were likely present. The donor was CMV seropositive and was included in the group of almost 300 seropositive cohort members. Every donor gave a peripheral blood sample, and the peripheral blood mononuclear cells from that sample were used for TCR beta sequencing. Genomic DNA extraction from the blood cell samples was performed with the Qiagen DNeasy Blood Extraction Kit. In the germline V gene, CDR1 corresponds to SGHRS and CDR2 to YFSETQ. Reading from cysteine to phenylalanine, the CDR3 counts 16 amino acids. The CDR3 DNA has 48 bases and is translated from base 1. The germline V end is reduced by 0 bases and the J end by 0 bases; junction bases left unmatched: 1. Overall results and qualifications from the work: Because the 87-base-pair reads could not distinguish some IMGT-functional V segments, including TRBV6-2 and TRBV6-3, those segments were excluded. In vitro tests confirmed that a few of the cytomegalovirus-associated TCR beta chains recognize cytomegalovirus antigens. The authors suggested that the approach could potentially be extended to other disease states and immunological phenotypes. In a later genetic analysis, fewer N-insertions in productive TCRs were reported among donors in an Asian-associated ancestry cluster than the 666-donor mean. Linkage disequilibrium might explain the correlated functional status among segregating V segments, but an unknown experimental factor could not be excluded. A later genetic analysis associated a missense DCLRE1C variant with V-gene and J-gene trimming of TCR beta chains, and an independent cohort replicated the association. In a later analysis, the rate of TCR association differed among HLA loci, with DRB1 alleles having the most associated TCRs and HLA-C alleles having the fewest. The presence/absence analyses assumed that sequencing depth was roughly uniform across donors, and that assumption may not be true. The earlier analysis of almost 600 of the donors excluded 15 to 20 rarely observed V segments, including chromosome 9 orphons, because counts were too low. This cohort had only TCR beta chains sequenced, and the lack of alpha or paired-chain data limited which features could be detected. A further reported finding was that TCR beta sequences accurately predicted the HLA-A and HLA-B alleles for most subjects in the first cohort. Compared with equally common non-associated chains, HLA-associated TCR beta chains in a later analysis were more clonally expanded and had lower generation probabilities. According to a later analysis, most CMV-associated TCR beta chains appeared to be HLA-restricted, and the HLA associations seemed to be driven largely by CMV exposure. In a later analysis, several top co-occurrence clusters were reported to appear linked to parvovirus B19, influenza, CMV and Epstein-Barr virus. Assigning TCR associations to individual alleles was difficult when HLA alleles, especially DR and DQ, strongly co-occurred. Cytomegalovirus status was reported to be diagnosed by the classifier with high specificity and sensitivity in both the original and validation cohorts. For the cohort, immune exposure information was limited to CMV serostatus. In the study, approximately 160 TCR beta chains were listed as associated with cytomegalovirus. Broadly in line with IMGT annotations, most TCR beta V segments showed up in productive rearrangements about 90% or about 30% of the time in an earlier analysis of around 600 of the donors. Most TCR sequences were observed very rarely across donors, whereas some public TCRs were present in many individuals. Specific HLA alleles were associated with 16,951 TCR beta sequences at a false discovery rate of 0.05 in a later analysis. HLA typing was unavailable for some donors at each locus, so association tests used only the typed subset. A cluster of highly shared sequence variants was judged likely to represent a technical artifact of the sequencing pipeline.

The library was generated by the immunoSEQ multiplex PCR assay. The multiplex PCR relied on a mix of 60 forward primers for TCR Vbeta segments and 13 reverse primers for TCR Jbeta segments. Amplification of the CDR3 region of rearranged TCR beta genes was performed with a multiplex PCR assay on genomic DNA. Amplified TCR beta libraries were sequenced as 87-base-pair reads on the Illumina HiSeq System. In the paper's pipeline: In a later analysis, some 80 million unique TCR beta chains were counted across the approximately 670 repertoires, and around 11 million of these chains were shared by at least two donors. Raw reads were error-corrected and collapsed into unique sequences with a nearest-neighbor algorithm that merged closely related sequences to remove PCR and sequencing errors. CDR3 sequences were aligned to IMGT reference sequences to assign V, D and J gene segments. Each retained sequence needed at least a six-nucleotide match to both a V gene segment and a J gene segment. A rearrangement counted as productive if the CDR3 had no stop codons and remained in frame with V and J, and every other rearrangement counted as non-productive. Following IMGT convention, CDR3 was defined as the stretch from the second conserved V-encoded cysteine up to the conserved J-encoded phenylalanine. In an earlier analysis of approximately 500 of the donors, sequences lacking an unambiguous match to a single V gene segment were excluded. In an earlier analysis of approximately 500 of the donors, a V segment was called functional when productive rearrangements were above 56.7%, and segregating when the standard deviation between donors exceeded 5%. A statistical classification framework was built to diagnose cytomegalovirus status from the catalog of TCR beta chain sequences. V and J gene assignment, in a later analysis, came from comparing TCR nucleotide sequences with IMGT/GENE-DB human TR gene sequences. A later analysis assigned CDR3 sequences and most-parsimonious VDJ recombination scenarios with the TCRdist pipeline. In a later analysis, each TCR beta chain was defined by its CDR3 amino acid sequence together with its V-gene family, and reads without a unique V-gene family were excluded. A later analysis removed 550 to 650 highly shared, low-generation-probability nucleotide sequences to deal with suspected cross-contamination and a sequencing artifact. A later analysis calculated a clonal expansion index for each public chain from normalized within-repertoire ranks of inferred template counts. In a later analysis, generation probabilities were computed with a VDJ recombination model fitted to out-of-frame rearrangements, and the resulting probabilities were checked against IGoR. Hypergeometric tests were used in a later analysis to score TCR-TCR, TCR-HLA and TCR-CMV co-occurrence, with a repertoire-size bias correction applied to the TCR pairs. In a later analysis, false discovery rates were estimated by permuting HLA or CMV assignments 20 times. In a later analysis, co-occurring TCRs were grouped with DBSCAN, and TCRdist sequence similarity was added when clustering was performed within HLA-allele-positive subsets. Repertoires with fewer than 30,000 or more than 120,000 public chains, plus five repertoires with anomalous nucleotide sharing, were excluded from co-occurrence clustering. This is the immuneACCESS table as TCRdb keeps it, with only in-frame sequences that have V and J called. A part of the clones is gone; compared with another copy, unresolved V genes explain less than half, and the rest is unexplained. The V and J calls and the clone size are those of that table, but D and trimming were determined from the DNA. This sample comprises tens of thousands of clones, 65% to 70% of them detected only once. The ten top clones hold 7.5% to 8% of the sample.

The source of this sequence is a man aged 35-49 years in good health and CMV-seropositive. The sample consisted of PBMCs. The V and J segments used are TRBV5-1 and TRBJ2-2; 8 bases in between match TRBD1. The nucleotide sequence is given as TGCGCCAGCAGCTTGGGGGACAGGACGAACACCGGGGAGCTGTTTTTT. The translation is CASSLGDRTNTGELFF. Outside the CDR3, residues come from the reference TRBV5-1 and TRBJ2-2 proteins, so the full variable domain is: KAGVTQTPRYLIKTRGQQVTLSCSPISGHRSVSWYQQTPGQGLQFLFEYFSETQRNKGNFPGRFSGRQFSNSRSEMNVSTLELGDSALYLCASSLGDRTNTGELFFGEGSRLTVL.